This record covers a single T cell receptor (beta chain). The protocol was immunoSEQ multiplex PCR, while the TCRdb copy is restricted to in-frame clones and leaves out a portion. The sample lists 150,000 to 200,000 clones; approximately 94% were seen once. This CDR3 spans 15 amino acids. Germline assignment: CDR1 MGHRA and CDR2 YSYEKL. V was shortened by 0 bases and J by 8 bases, with 11 bases between the two germline ends. These data are taken from a study of T cell responses to AZD1222 COVID-19 vaccine. This TCR was sampled from an adult in good health. This material consisted of peripheral blood, taken on day 0 of AZD1222 vaccination. This chain joins TRBV4-1 and TRBJ1-6; a possible D gene is TRBD1 (6 bases). The chain's CDR3 is CASSQDSRGDSPLHF. CDR3 nucleotide sequence: TGCGCCAGCAGCCAAGATTCCAGGGGTGATTCACCCCTCCACTTT.